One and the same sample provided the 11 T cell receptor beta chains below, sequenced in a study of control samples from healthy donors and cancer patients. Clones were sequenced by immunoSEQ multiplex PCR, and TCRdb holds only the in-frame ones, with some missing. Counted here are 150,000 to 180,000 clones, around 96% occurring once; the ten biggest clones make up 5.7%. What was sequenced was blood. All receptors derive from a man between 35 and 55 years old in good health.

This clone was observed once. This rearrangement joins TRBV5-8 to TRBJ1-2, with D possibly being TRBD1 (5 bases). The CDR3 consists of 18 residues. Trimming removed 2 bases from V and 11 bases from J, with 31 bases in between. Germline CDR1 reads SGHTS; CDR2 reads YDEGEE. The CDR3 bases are TGTGCCAGCAGCTTTGGGGCAGGGAAAGTTCGCGCTCGTGGCCCGTACACCTTC. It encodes CASSFGAGKVRARGPYTF.

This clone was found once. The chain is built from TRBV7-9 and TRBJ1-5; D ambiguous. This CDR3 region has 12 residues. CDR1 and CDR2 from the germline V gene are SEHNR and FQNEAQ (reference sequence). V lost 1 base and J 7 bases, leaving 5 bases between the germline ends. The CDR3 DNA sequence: TGTGCCAGCAGCTTAGGGGAACAGCCCCAGCATTTT. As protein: CASSLGEQPQHF.

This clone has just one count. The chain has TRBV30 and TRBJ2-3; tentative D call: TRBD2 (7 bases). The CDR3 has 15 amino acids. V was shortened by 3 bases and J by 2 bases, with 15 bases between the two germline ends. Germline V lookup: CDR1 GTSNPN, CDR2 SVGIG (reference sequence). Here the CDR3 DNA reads TGTGCCTGGAGGCGCGCGGGGGCGAACACAGATACGCAGTATTTT. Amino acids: CAWRRAGANTDTQYF.

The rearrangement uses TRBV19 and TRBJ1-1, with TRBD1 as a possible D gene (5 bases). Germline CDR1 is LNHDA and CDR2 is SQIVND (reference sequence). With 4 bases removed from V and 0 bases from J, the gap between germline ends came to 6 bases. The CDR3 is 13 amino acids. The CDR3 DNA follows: TGTGCCAGTAGTACACAGGTGAACACTGAAGCTTTCTTT. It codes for CASSTQVNTEAFF.

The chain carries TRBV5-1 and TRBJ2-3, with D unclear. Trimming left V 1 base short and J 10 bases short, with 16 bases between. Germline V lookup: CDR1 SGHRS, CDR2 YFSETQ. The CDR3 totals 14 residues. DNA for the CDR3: TGCGCCAGCAGCTTGTCGCTAGGTGAACAGTCGCAGTATTTT. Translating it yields CASSLSLGEQSQYF.

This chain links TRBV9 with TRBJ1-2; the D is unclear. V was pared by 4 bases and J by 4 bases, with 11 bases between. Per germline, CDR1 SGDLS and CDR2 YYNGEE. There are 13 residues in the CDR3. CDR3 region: CASSPRPAYGYTF. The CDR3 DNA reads TGTGCCAGCAGCCCTCGGCCTGCCTATGGCTACACCTTC.

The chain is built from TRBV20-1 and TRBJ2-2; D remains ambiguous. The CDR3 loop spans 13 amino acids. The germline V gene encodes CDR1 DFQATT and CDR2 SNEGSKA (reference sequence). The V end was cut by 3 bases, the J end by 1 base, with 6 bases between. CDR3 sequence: CSASFRNTGELFF. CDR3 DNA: TGCAGTGCTAGTTTCAGGAACACCGGGGAGCTGTTTTTT.

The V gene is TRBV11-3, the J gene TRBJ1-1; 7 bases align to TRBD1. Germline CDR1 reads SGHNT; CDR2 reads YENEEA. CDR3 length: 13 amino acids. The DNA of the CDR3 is TGTGCGAGCGGGCAGGGGGAGAACACTGAAGCTTTCTTT. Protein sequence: CASGQGENTEAFF.

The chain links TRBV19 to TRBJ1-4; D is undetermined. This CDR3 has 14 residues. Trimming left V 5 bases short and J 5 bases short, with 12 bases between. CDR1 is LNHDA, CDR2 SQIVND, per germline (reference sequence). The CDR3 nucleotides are TGTGCCAGTAGTGCAACCCAGTTGAATGAAAAACTGTTTTTT. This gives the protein CASSATQLNEKLFF.

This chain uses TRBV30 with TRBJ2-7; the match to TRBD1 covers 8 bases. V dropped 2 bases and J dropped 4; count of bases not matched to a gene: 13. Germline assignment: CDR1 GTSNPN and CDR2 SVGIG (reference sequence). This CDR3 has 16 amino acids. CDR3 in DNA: TGTGCCTGGAGTTCAACCGGGACAGGCTATACTTACGAGCAGTACTTC. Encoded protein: CAWSSTGTGYTYEQYF.

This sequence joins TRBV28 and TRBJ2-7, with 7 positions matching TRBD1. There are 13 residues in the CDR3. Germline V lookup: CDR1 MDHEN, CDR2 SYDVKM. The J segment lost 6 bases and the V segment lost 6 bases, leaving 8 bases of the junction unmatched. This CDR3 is CASSFLYRGEQYF. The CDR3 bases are TGTGCCAGCAGCTTCCTCTACAGGGGCGAGCAGTACTTC.